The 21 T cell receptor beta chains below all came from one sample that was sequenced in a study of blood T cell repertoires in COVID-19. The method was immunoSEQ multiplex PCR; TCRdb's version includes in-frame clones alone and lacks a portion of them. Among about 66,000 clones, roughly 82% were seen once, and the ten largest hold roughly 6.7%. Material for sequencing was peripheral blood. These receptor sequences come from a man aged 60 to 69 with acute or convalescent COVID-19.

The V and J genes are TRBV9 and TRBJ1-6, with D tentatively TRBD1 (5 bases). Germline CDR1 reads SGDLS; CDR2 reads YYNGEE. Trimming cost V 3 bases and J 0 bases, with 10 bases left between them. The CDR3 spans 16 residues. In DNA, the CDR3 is TGTGCCAGCAGCGAGAAGGGGTTCTCCTATAATTCACCCCTCCACTTT. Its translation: CASSEKGFSYNSPLHF.

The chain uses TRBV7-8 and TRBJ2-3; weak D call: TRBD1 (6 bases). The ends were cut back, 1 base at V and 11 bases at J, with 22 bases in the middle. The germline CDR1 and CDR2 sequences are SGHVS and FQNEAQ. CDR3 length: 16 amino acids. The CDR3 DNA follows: TGTGCCAGCAGCTTAGATAAGGGGGTCGGGCCGGAGGAGCAGTATTTT. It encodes CASSLDKGVGPEEQYF.

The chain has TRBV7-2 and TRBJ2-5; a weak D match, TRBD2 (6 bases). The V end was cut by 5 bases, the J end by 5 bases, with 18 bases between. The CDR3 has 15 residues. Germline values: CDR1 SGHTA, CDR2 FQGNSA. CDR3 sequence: CASSVGTLKRETQYF. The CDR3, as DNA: TGTGCCAGCAGCGTTGGGACTTTAAAGAGGGAGACCCAGTACTTC.

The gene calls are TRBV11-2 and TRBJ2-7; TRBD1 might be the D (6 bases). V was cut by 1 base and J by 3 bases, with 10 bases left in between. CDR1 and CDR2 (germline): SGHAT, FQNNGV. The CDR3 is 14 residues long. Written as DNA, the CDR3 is TGTGCCAGCAGCTTAGTCGACAGGCGCTACGAGCAGTACGTC. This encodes CASSLVDRRYEQYV.

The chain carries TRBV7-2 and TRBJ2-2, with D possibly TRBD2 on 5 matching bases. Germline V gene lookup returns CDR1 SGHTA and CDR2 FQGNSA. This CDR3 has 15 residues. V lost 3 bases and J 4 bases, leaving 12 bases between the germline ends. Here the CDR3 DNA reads TGTGCCAGCAGCTTGAAGGGTGGAGGCACCGGGGAGCTGTTTTTT. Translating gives CASSLKGGGTGELFF. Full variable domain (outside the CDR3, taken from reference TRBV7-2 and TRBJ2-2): GAGVSQSPSNKVTEKGKDVELRCDPISGHTALYWYRQSLGQGLEFLIYFQGNSAPDKSGLPSDRFSAERTGGSVSTLTIQRTQQEDSAVYLCASSLKGGGTGELFFGEGSRLTVL.

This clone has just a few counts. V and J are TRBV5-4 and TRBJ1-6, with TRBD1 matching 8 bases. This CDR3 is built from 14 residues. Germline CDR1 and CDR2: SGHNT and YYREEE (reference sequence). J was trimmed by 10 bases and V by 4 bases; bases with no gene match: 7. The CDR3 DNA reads TGTGCCAGCAGCACGCGGACAGGGCCCTCACCCCTCCACTTT. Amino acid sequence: CASSTRTGPSPLHF.

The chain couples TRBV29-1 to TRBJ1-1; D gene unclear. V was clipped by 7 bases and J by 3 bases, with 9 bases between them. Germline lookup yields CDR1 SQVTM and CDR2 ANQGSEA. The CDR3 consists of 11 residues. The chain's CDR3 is CSGYIHTEAFF. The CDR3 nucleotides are TGCAGCGGTTACATCCACACTGAAGCTTTCTTT.

CDR3 DNA: TGTGCCAGCAGCTCCGTGGCGGCAGCGTCCAATGAGCAGTTCTTC. This gives the protein CASSSVAAASNEQFF. V gene TRBV3-1 (or the pseudogene TRBV3-2) combines with J gene TRBJ2-1; unclear D gene. Trimming removed 5 bases from V and 6 bases from J, with 17 bases in between. The CDR3 has 15 residues. From germline, CDR1 is LGHDT and CDR2 YNNKEL (reference sequence).

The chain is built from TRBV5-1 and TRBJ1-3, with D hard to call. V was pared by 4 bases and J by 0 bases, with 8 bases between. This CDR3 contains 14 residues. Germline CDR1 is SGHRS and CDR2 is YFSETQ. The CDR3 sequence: CASSRGGSGNTIYF. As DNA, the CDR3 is TGCGCCAGCAGCCGGGGTGGCTCTGGAAACACCATATATTTT.

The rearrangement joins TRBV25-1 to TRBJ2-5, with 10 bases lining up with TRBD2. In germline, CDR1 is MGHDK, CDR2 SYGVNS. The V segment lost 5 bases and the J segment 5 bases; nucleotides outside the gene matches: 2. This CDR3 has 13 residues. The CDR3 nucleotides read TGTGCCAGCAGTAGCGGGGGGGCGGAGACCCAGTACTTC. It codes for CASSSGGAETQYF. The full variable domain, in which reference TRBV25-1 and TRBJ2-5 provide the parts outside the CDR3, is EADIYQTPRYLVIGTGKKITLECSQTMGHDKMYWYQQDPGMELHLIHYSYGVNSTEKGDLSSESTVSRIRTEHFPLTLESARPSHTSQYLCASSSGGAETQYFGPGTRLLVL.

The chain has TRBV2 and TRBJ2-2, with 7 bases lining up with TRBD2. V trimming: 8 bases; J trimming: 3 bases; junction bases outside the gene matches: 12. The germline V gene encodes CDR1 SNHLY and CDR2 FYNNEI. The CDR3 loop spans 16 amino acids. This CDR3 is CASSPPGLSYTGELFF. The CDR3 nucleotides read TGTGCCAGCTCCCCCCCGGGACTAAGCTACACCGGGGAGCTGTTTTTT.

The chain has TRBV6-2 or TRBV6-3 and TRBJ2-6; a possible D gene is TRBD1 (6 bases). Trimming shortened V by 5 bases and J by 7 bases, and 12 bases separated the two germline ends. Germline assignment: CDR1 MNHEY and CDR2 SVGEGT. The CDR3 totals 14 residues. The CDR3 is CASSDWDIANVLTF. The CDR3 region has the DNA TGTGCCAGCAGTGACTGGGACATCGCCAACGTCCTGACTTTC.

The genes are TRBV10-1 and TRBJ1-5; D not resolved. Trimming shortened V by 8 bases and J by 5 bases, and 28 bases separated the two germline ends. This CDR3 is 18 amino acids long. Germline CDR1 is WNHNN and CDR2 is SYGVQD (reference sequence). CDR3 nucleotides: TGCGCCAGCTCTGCCTCGTTCCCGGTCCAACAGCCGCATCAGCCCCAGCATTTT. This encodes CASSASFPVQQPHQPQHF.

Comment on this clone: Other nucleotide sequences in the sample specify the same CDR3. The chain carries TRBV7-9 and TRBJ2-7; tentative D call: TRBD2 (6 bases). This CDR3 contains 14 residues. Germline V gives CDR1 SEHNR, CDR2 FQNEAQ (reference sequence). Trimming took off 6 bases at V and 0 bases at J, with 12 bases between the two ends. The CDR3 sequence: CASSSGQSSYEQYF. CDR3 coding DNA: TGTGCCAGCAGTAGCGGTCAGAGCTCCTACGAGCAGTACTTC.

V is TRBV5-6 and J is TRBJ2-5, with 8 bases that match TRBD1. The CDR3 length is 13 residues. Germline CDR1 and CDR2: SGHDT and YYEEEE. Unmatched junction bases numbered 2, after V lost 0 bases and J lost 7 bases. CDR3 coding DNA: TGTGCCAGCAGCTTGGACAGGGGGACGACCCAGTACTTC. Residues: CASSLDRGTTQYF.

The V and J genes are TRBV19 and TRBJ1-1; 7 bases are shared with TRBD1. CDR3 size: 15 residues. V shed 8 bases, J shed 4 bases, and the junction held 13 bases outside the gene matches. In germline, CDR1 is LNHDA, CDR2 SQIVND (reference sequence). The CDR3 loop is CASGQGDLRGTEAFF. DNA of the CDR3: TGTGCCAGTGGGCAGGGGGACTTAAGGGGCACTGAAGCTTTCTTT.

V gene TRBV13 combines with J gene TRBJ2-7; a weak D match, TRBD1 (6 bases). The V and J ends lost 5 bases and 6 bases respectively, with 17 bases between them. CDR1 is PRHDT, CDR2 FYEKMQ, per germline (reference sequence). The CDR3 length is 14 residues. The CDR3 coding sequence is TGTGCCAGCAGCCTAAATCAGGGGTCGGGCGAGCAGTACTTC. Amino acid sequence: CASSLNQGSGEQYF.

In DNA form, the CDR3 reads TGTGCCAGCAGCTTTTCAGAGGGTTGGAGCACCGGGGAGCTGTTTTTT. Protein product: CASSFSEGWSTGELFF. The chain uses TRBV7-2 and TRBJ2-2; possibly TRBD2 for D (5 bases). Germline V lookup: CDR1 SGHTA, CDR2 FQGNSA. The CDR3 is 16 residues long. The V end was cut by 3 bases, the J end by 4 bases, with 15 bases between.

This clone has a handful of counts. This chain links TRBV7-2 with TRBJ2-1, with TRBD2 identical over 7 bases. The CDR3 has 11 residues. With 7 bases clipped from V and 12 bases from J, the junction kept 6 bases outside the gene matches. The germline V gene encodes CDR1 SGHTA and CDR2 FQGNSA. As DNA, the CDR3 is TGTGCCAGCACCTCCCCGGGGGGGCAGTTCTTC. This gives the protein CASTSPGGQFF.

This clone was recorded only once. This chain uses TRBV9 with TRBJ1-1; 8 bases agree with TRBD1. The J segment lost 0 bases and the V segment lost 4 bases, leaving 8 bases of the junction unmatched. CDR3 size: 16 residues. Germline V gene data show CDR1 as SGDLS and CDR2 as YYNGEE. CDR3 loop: CASSPAGGAVNTEAFF. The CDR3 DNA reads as TGTGCCAGCAGCCCGGCAGGGGGCGCGGTGAACACTGAAGCTTTCTTT.

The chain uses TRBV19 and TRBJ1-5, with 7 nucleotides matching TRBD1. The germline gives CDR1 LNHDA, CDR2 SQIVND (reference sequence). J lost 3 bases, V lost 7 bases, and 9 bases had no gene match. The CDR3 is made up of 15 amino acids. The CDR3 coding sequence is TGTGCCAGTACCCGGGGACAGCTTAACAATCAGCCCCAGCATTTT. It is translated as CASTRGQLNNQPQHF. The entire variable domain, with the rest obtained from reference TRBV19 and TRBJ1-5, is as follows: DGGITQSPKYLFRKEGQNVTLSCEQNLNHDAMYWYRQDPGQGLRLIYYSQIVNDFQKGDIAEGYSVSREKKESFPLTVTSAQKNPTAFYLCASTRGQLNNQPQHFGDGTRLSIL.